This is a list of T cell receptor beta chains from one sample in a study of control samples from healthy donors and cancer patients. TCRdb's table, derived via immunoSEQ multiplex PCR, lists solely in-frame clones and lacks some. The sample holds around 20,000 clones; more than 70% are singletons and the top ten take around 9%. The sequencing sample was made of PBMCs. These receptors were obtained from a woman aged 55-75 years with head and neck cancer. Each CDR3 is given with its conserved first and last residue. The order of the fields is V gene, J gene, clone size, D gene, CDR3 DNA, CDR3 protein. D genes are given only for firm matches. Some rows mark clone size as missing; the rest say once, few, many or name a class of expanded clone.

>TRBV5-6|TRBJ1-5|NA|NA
TGTGCCAGCAGCTTTGTGGGTTTCAATCAGCCCCAGCATTTT
CASSFVGFNQPQHF
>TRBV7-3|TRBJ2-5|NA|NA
TGTGCCAGCAGCTTATCCCCCGGGGAAGAGACCCAGTACTTC
CASSLSPGEETQYF
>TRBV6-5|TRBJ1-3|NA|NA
TGTGCCAGCAGTTACCCAGGAGGAAACACCATATATTTT
CASSYPGGNTIYF
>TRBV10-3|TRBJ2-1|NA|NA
TGTGCCATCAGTGAGCGGAACGAGCAGTTCTTC
CAISERNEQFF
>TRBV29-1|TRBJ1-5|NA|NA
TGCAGCGTAGGGGGACACAATCAGCCCCAGCATTTT
CSVGGHNQPQHF
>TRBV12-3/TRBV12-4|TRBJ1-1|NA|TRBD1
TGTGCCAGCAGAAGACAGGGGGCTGCTAGAGCTTTCTTT
CASRRQGAARAFF
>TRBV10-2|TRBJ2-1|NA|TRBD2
TGCGCCAGCAGTTTAGCGGGAGTGACCTACAATGAGCAGTTCTTC
CASSLAGVTYNEQFF
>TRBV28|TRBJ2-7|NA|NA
TGTGCCAGCAGTCGCTACCGGGCGGCCCCCAACCAGTACTTC
CASSRYRAAPNQYF
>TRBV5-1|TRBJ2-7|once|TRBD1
TGCGCCAGCAGCTTCTCGGGACAGGGGGCGTTCGAGCAGTACTTC
CASSFSGQGAFEQYF
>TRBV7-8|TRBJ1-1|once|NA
TGTGCCAGCAAGGGACTTCTTTGGGCTGAAGCTTTCTTT
CASKGLLWAEAFF
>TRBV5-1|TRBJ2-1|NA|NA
TGCGCCAGCAGCCCCGACAGTAACCCCTCCTACAATGAGCAGTTCTTC
CASSPDSNPSYNEQFF
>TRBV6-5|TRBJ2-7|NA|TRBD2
TGTGCCAGCAGTTACCGGGGGGTTGGCTTTAGCTACGAGCAGTACTTC
CASSYRGVGFSYEQYF
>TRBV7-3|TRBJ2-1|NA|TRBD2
TGTGCCAGCAGCTCTAGCGGGAGTCCCTACAATGAGCAGTTCTTC
CASSSSGSPYNEQFF
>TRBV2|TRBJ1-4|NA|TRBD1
TGTGCCAGCAGTGGGGGACAGGGACGTAATGAAAAACTGTTTTTT
CASSGGQGRNEKLFF
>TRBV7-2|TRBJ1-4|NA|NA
TGTGCCAGCAGCAGGTGGGGCGGGGACATTTATAATGAAAAACTGTTTTTT
CASSRWGGDIYNEKLFF
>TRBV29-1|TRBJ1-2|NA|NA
TGCAGCGTCTCTTCTATATCTGGCTACACCTTC
CSVSSISGYTF
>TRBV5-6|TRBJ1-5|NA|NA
TGTGCCAGCAGCTTTTACAGTAATAGTCAGCCCCAGCATTTT
CASSFYSNSQPQHF
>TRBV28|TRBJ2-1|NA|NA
TGTGCCAGCAGTTTAGTCCTAGCAGCGAGCTCCTACAATGAGCAGTTCTTC
CASSLVLAASSYNEQFF
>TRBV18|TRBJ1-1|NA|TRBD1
TGTGCCAGCTCACCACGACAGGGCCCCGATTTCATGAACACTGAAGCTTTCTTT
CASSPRQGPDFMNTEAFF
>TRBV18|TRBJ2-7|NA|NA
TGTGCCAGCTCTCGGCAGAGCTCCTACGAGCAGTACTTC
CASSRQSSYEQYF
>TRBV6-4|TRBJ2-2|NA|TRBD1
TGTGCCAGCAAGAGAGACAGGGCGGACACCGGGGAGCTGTTTTTT
CASKRDRADTGELFF
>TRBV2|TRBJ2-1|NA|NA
TGTGCCAGCGGGGGTGGACGTGATGAGCAGTTCTTC
CASGGGRDEQFF
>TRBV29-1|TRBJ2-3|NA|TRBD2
TGCAGCGTCTCCAGCGGGAGCCGACGAGGCACAGATACGCAGTATTTT
CSVSSGSRRGTDTQYF
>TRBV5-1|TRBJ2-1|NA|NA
TGCGCCAGCAGCTACGGGACTTTAGGAGGTAATGAGCAGTTCTTC
CASSYGTLGGNEQFF
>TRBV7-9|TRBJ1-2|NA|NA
TGTGCCAGCAGCTTAGGGGCAGGGCCCTATGGCTACACCTTC
CASSLGAGPYGYTF
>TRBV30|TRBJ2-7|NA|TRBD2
TGTGCCTCTCTGAAGCGGGGATCCTACGAGCAGTACTTC
CASLKRGSYEQYF
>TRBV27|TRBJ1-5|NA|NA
TGTGCCAGCAGTCCCACTGGGGGGCAGCCCCAGCATTTT
CASSPTGGQPQHF
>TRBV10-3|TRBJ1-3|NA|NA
TGTGCCATCAGTGGGCCGCTTTCTGGAAACACCATATATTTT
CAISGPLSGNTIYF
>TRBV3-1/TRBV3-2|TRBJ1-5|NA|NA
TGTGCCAGCAGCCAAACCAATCAGCCCCAGCATTTT
CASSQTNQPQHF
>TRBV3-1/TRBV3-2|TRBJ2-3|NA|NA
TGTGCCAGCAGCATGACAGGTTCGGGTACGCAGTATTTT
CASSMTGSGTQYF
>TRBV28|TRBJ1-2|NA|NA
TGTGCCAGCAGTTTAAGTGGACGTGGCTACACCTTC
CASSLSGRGYTF
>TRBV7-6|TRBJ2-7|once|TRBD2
TGTGCCAGCAGCTTAGTCCCCCTTGGACTAGCGGGAGTCAAGGGGTCCCTCTACGAGCAGTACTTC
CASSLVPLGLAGVKGSLYEQYF
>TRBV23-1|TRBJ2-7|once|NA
TGCGCCAGCAGTCAATCGTACCCGAGCACCTTAGGGTCCTACGAGCAGTACTTC
CASSQSYPSTLGSYEQYF
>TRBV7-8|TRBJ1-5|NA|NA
TGTGCCAGCAGCTTAGGCTGGGGCCAGGGAGGCCAGCCCCAGCATTTT
CASSLGWGQGGQPQHF
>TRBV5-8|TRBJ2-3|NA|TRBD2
TGTGCCAGTGCGGGTGGGAGGGGTGCCGATACGCAGTATTTT
CASAGGRGADTQYF
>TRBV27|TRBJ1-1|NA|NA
TGTGCCAGCAGTTTGGGCACTGAAGCTTTCTTT
CASSLGTEAFF
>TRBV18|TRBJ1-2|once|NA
TGTGCCAGCTCCCCCGAGAAGGGAGGGAGCTATGGCTACACCTTC
CASSPEKGGSYGYTF
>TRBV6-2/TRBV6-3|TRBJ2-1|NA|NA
TGTGCCAGCAGTTTCGACAGCTACAATGAGCAGTTCTTC
CASSFDSYNEQFF
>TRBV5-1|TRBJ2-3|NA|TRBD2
TGCGCCAGCAGCTTGGGTAGCGGGAGCATGACAGATACGCAGTATTTT
CASSLGSGSMTDTQYF
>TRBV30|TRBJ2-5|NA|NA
TGTGCCTGGAGTCTACTGGGGGAGACCCAGTACTTC
CAWSLLGETQYF
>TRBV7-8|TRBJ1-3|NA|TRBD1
TGTGCCAGCAGCTTAGCGCGACAGGGGGTTGGAAACACCATATATTTT
CASSLARQGVGNTIYF
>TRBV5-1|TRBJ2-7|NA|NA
TGCGCCAGCAGCTTGGAGGTCAGGACCTACGAGCAGTACTTC
CASSLEVRTYEQYF
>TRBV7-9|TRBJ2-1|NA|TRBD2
TGTGCCAGCAGCTTAGGCGGGAGCCCCATGCGGGAGCAGTTCTTC
CASSLGGSPMREQFF
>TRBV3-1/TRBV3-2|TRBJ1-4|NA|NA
TGTGCCAGCAGCCACCGGTCGGGGTACACCGAAAAACTGTTTTTT
CASSHRSGYTEKLFF
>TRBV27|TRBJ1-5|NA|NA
TGTGCCAGCAGTTTATCATATAGCAATCAGCCCCAGCATTTT
CASSLSYSNQPQHF
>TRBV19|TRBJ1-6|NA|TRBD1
TGTGCCAGTAGGTCCGGGACAGGGTCCTCACCCCTCCACTTT
CASRSGTGSSPLHF
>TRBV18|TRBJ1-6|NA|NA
TGTGCCAGCTCACCCGTGAGCTCCTATAATTCACCCCTCCACTTT
CASSPVSSYNSPLHF
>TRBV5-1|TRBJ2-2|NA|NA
TGCGCCAGCAGCTTGGGCTCGGGGGAGCTGTTTTTT
CASSLGSGELFF
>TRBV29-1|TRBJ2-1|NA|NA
TGCAGCGTTGGCTGGGTGGTTAGGGAGCAGTTCTTC
CSVGWVVREQFF
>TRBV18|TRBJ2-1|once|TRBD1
TGTGCCAGCTCATCCAACCGGGACAGAGTAAACAATGAGCAGTTCTTC
CASSSNRDRVNNEQFF
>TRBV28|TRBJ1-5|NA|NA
TGTGCCAGCAGATCGTGGGGCAGGGGTAGCAATCAGCCCCAGCATTTT
CASRSWGRGSNQPQHF
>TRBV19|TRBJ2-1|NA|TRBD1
TGTGCCAGTAGTACGGGACAGGCCCACTCCTACAATGAGCAGTTCTTC
CASSTGQAHSYNEQFF
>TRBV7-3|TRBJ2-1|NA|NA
TGTGCCAGCAGCTTAAGTGGGAATGAGCAGTTCTTC
CASSLSGNEQFF
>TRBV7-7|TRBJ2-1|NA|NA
TGTGCCAGCAGCCAAGGACACGCGCACTACAATGAGCAGTTCTTC
CASSQGHAHYNEQFF
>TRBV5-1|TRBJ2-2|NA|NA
TGCGCCAGCAGCTTGGAACAGCCGAATACCGGGGAGCTGTTTTTT
CASSLEQPNTGELFF
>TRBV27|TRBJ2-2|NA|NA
TGTGCCAGCAGTTTATTTATGGGAATGAACACCGGGGAGCTGTTTTTT
CASSLFMGMNTGELFF
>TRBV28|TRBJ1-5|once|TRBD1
TGTGCCAGCAGTCCCCTGCAGGGGGAGGGTTATCAGCCCCAGCATTTT
CASSPLQGEGYQPQHF
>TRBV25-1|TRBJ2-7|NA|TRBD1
TGTGCCAGCAGTGAATCTAACAGGGGGTCCTACGAGCAGTACTTC
CASSESNRGSYEQYF
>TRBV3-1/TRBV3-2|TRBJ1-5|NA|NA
TGTGCCAGCAGCCAAGGGAGTTCAGGGAACCAGCCCCAGCATTTT
CASSQGSSGNQPQHF